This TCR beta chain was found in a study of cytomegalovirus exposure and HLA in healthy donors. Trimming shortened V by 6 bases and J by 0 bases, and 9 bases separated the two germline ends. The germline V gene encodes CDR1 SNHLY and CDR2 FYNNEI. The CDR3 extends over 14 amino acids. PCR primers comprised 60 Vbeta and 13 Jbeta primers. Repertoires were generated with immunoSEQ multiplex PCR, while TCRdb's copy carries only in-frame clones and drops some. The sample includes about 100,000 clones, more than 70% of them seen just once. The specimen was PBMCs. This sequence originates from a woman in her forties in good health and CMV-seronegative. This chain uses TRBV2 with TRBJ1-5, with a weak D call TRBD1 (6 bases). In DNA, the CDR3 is TGTGCCAGCAGACCCAGGGGTAGCAATCAGCCCCAGCATTTT. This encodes CASRPRGSNQPQHF.